What follows are 20 T cell receptor beta chains derived from one specimen sequenced in a study of blood T cell repertoires in COVID-19. TCRdb's copy holds only in-frame clones and misses some; the assay was immunoSEQ multiplex PCR. The repertoire has about 48,000 clones, 85% to 90% of them found once; the top ten carry 2% to 3%. What was sequenced was peripheral blood. The receptors here all came from a woman aged 80 or over with COVID-19, enrolled during active disease.

In DNA form, the CDR3 reads TGTGCCAGTAGTGGACAGCTCCTTCTGTTTTTT. The encoded protein is CASSGQLLLFF. V gene TRBV19 combines with J gene TRBJ1-4, with a tentative D call TRBD1 (6 bases). CDR3 length: 11 amino acids. Germline lookup yields CDR1 LNHDA and CDR2 SQIVND (reference sequence). V was trimmed by 5 bases and J by 14 bases, leaving 12 bases between them.

This rearrangement joins TRBV24-1 to TRBJ2-6, with 10 bases identical to TRBD1. Germline-derived CDR1 and CDR2 are KGHDR and SFDVKD. V trimming: 9 bases; J trimming: 0 bases; junction bases outside the gene matches: 22. This CDR3 comprises 22 residues. CDR3 sequence: CATPWDRGKGLHLSSGANVLTF. The CDR3 region has the DNA TGTGCCACCCCCTGGGACAGGGGCAAAGGGCTGCATCTTAGCTCTGGGGCCAACGTCCTGACTTTC.

J is TRBJ2-7 and V is TRBV12-2; TRBD1 is the table's D call, not checked against the DNA. TRBV12-2 is a known pseudogene. The CDR3 runs 14 residues. CDR3 residues: CASRLPGPSGEQYF. The CDR3 DNA is TGTGCAAGTCGCCTACCGGGTCCCTCAGGGGAGCAGTACTTC.

V is TRBV5-1 and J is TRBJ1-1, with 7 bases lining up with TRBD1. The V and J ends lost 5 bases and 1 base, in that order; junction bases with no gene match: 2. Germline CDR1 SGHRS, CDR2 YFSETQ. This CDR3 contains 13 residues. DNA of the CDR3: TGCGCCAGCAGTTACAGGGGGAACACTGAAGCTTTCTTT. Translating it yields CASSYRGNTEAFF.

This rearrangement joins TRBV29-1 to TRBJ1-2; maybe TRBD1 (5 bases). Trimming removed 4 bases from V and 5 bases from J, with 17 bases in between. The CDR3 is 14 amino acids. Per the germline V gene, CDR1 is SQVTM and CDR2 is ANQGSEA. The CDR3 protein is CSVGRGRASYGYTF. The DNA of the CDR3 is TGCAGCGTTGGGAGGGGCAGGGCTTCATATGGCTACACCTTC.

The CDR3 nucleotides read TGTGCCAGCAACTATAACCGGGACAATCAAGAGACCCAGTACTTC. Translating gives CASNYNRDNQETQYF. The J gene is TRBJ2-5, the V gene TRBV3-1 (or the pseudogene TRBV3-2), with D possibly matching TRBD1 (6 bases). Trimming removed 7 bases from V and 2 bases from J, with 17 bases in between. CDR3 length: 15 residues. Germline CDR1 is LGHDT and CDR2 is YNNKEL (reference sequence).

This clone is labeled medium-sized. The V gene is TRBV5-6, the J gene TRBJ2-4, with 8 bases identical to TRBD1. Trimming at V came to 3 bases and at J to 3 bases, leaving 11 bases not matched to a gene. CDR3 length: 17 residues. Germline loops: CDR1 SGHDT, CDR2 YYEEEE. The CDR3, as DNA: TGTGCCAGCAGCTCACGGACAGGGTTGGACCTCAAAAACATTCAGTACTTC. It is translated as CASSSRTGLDLKNIQYF.

The V and J genes are TRBV5-4 and TRBJ2-7, with no clear D. This CDR3 comprises 15 residues. Trimming took off 0 bases at V and 0 bases at J, with 10 bases between the two ends. Germline values: CDR1 SGHNT, CDR2 YYREEE (reference sequence). The CDR3: CASSLGRPSSYEQYF. CDR3 DNA sequence: TGTGCCAGCAGCTTGGGCAGGCCCAGCTCCTACGAGCAGTACTTC.

The chain has TRBV27 and TRBJ1-6; TRBD1 matches 11 bases. Trimming cost V 5 bases and J 6 bases; bases outside gene matches: 9. Germline CDR1 is MNHEY and CDR2 is SMNVEV (reference sequence). This CDR3 contains 17 residues. The CDR3 nucleotides are TGTGCCAGCAGTCCGTCACCTGGGACAGGGGGTAATTCACCCCTCCACTTT. Translating gives CASSPSPGTGGNSPLHF.

This clone was found a few times. V gene TRBV6-5 combines with J gene TRBJ1-1; 7 bases agree with TRBD1. V trimming: 1 base; J trimming: 5 bases; junction bases outside the gene matches: 4. Germline values: CDR1 MNHEY, CDR2 SVGAGI. The CDR3 has 14 residues. The CDR3 coding sequence is TGTGCCAGCAGTTACTTGTACAGGGGTACTGAAGCTTTCTTT. It translates to CASSYLYRGTEAFF.

This chain connects TRBV5-1 to TRBJ1-1, with a tentative D call TRBD1 (5 bases). CDR1 is SGHRS, CDR2 YFSETQ, per germline. Trimming left V 5 bases short and J 0 bases short, with 14 bases between. The CDR3 runs to 15 residues. CDR3 in DNA: TGCGCCAGCAGAAAGGGGCATATGCTGAACACTGAAGCTTTCTTT. Protein sequence: CASRKGHMLNTEAFF.

CDR3 sequence (DNA): TGCGCCAGCAGCTTGGGGGGGACAGGGTACGAAAAACTGTTTTTT. This codes for CASSLGGTGYEKLFF. The gene calls are TRBV5-1 and TRBJ1-4; 9 bases agree with TRBD1. The germline gives CDR1 SGHRS, CDR2 YFSETQ. CDR3 length equals 15 residues. V shed 0 bases and J 8 bases; nucleotides not matched to a gene: 5.

The chain employs TRBV5-1 and TRBJ1-2; D unclear. The CDR3 sequence is 15 residues long. Looked up from germline, CDR1 is SGHRS and CDR2 is YFSETQ. V gave up 4 bases and J gave up 4 bases, with 17 bases separating them. The CDR3 DNA sequence: TGCGCCAGCAGCCTCGCTCCGTCGGGTTCCTATGGCTACACCTTC. Its protein product is CASSLAPSGSYGYTF.

The CDR3 region is CATSRDLRGLGEKLFF. The CDR3 DNA reads as TGTGCCACCAGCAGAGATCTGAGGGGGCTCGGTGAAAAACTGTTTTTT. The V and J genes are TRBV15 and TRBJ1-4; 7 positions match TRBD1. The CDR3 is 16 amino acids. The germline V gene encodes CDR1 LNHNV and CDR2 YYDKDF (reference sequence). V trimming: 0 bases; J trimming: 7 bases; junction bases outside the gene matches: 8.

The V gene is TRBV19, the J gene TRBJ2-1, with D possibly TRBD2 on 6 matching bases. CDR1 is LNHDA, CDR2 SQIVND, per germline (reference sequence). CDR3 size: 16 residues. The V and J ends lost 5 bases and 9 bases respectively, with 23 bases between them. CDR3 amino acids: CASSLGGTSLEGEQFF. In nucleotides, the CDR3 is TGTGCCAGTAGTCTTGGAGGGACTTCATTGGAAGGTGAGCAGTTCTTC.

The J gene is TRBJ1-5, the V gene TRBV2, with TRBD1 matching 9 bases. The CDR3 is 15 amino acids. V lost 3 bases and J lost 7; bases outside the gene matches: 7. Germline CDR1 SNHLY, CDR2 FYNNEI. The chain's CDR3 is CASSEGQGRIQPQHF. CDR3 in DNA: TGTGCCAGCAGTGAGGGACAGGGTAGGATCCAGCCCCAGCATTTT.

This chain connects TRBV19 to TRBJ2-1, with 11 bases identical to TRBD2. The CDR3 sequence is 14 residues long. Germline assignment: CDR1 LNHDA and CDR2 SQIVND (reference sequence). Losses at the gene ends were 7 bases for V and 4 bases for J; bases not matched to a gene: 3. CDR3 residues: CASTTSGRYNEQFF. The CDR3 coding sequence is TGTGCCAGTACCACTAGCGGGAGATACAATGAGCAGTTCTTC.

The J gene is TRBJ1-1, the V gene TRBV28; D call uncertain. This CDR3 is 17 amino acids long. V shed 1 base and J shed 0 bases, with 15 bases lying between them. Germline CDR1 MDHEN, CDR2 SYDVKM. The CDR3 loop reads CASSLFRGVPMNTEAFF. The CDR3 coding sequence is TGTGCCAGCAGTTTATTCCGAGGAGTACCAATGAACACTGAAGCTTTCTTT. The entire variable domain, with the rest obtained from reference TRBV28 and TRBJ1-1, is as follows: DVKVTQSSRYLVKRTGEKVFLECVQDMDHENMFWYRQDPGLGLRLIYFSYDVKMKEKGDIPEGYSVSREKKERFSLILESASTNQTSMYLCASSLFRGVPMNTEAFFGQGTRLTVV.

This chain joins TRBV7-8 and TRBJ2-7; tentatively, D is TRBD1 (5 bases). Germline loops: CDR1 SGHVS, CDR2 FQNEAQ. Trimming stripped 1 base from V and 3 bases from J, with 16 bases between. The CDR3 length is 16 residues. CDR3 protein: CASSLGWQGTRYEQYF. CDR3 coding DNA: TGTGCCAGCAGCTTAGGGTGGCAGGGCACCCGCTACGAGCAGTACTTC.

The genes are TRBV18 and TRBJ2-6, with 10 bases identical to TRBD1. J lost 0 bases, V lost 0 bases, and 5 bases had no gene match. The CDR3 extends over 19 amino acids. Per germline, CDR1 KGHSH and CDR2 LQKENI. The CDR3 protein is CASSPPGTGASSGANVLTF. Here the CDR3 DNA reads TGTGCCAGCTCACCACCTGGGACAGGGGCTAGCTCTGGGGCCAACGTCCTGACTTTC.